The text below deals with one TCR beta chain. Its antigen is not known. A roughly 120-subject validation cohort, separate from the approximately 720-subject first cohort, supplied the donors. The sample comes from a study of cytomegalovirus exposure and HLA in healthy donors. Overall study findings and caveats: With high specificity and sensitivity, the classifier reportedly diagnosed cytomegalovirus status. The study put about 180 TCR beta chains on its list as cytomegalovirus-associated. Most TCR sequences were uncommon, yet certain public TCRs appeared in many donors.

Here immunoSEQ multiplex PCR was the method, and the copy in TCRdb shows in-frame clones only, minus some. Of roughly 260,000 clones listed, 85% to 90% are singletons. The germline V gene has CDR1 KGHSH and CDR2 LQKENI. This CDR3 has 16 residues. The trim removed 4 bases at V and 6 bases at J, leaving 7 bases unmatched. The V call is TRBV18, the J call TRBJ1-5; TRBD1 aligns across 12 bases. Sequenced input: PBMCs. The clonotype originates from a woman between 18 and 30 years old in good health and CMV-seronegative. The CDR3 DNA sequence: TGTGCCAGCTCACTCGCCGGGACAGGGGGCGGTCAGCCCCAGCATTTT. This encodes CASSLAGTGGGQPQHF. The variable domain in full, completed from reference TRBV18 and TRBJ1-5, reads NAGVMQNPRHLVRRRGQEARLRCSPMKGHSHVYWYRQLPEEGLKFMVYLQKENIIDESGMPKERFSAEFPKEGPSILRIQQVVRGDSAAYFCASSLAGTGGGQPQHFGDGTRLSIL.